The 18 T cell receptor beta chains listed next were all sequenced from one sample in a study of cytomegalovirus exposure and HLA in healthy donors. The PCR used 60 Vbeta and 13 Jbeta primers. Produced via immunoSEQ multiplex PCR; TCRdb's table is partial and in-frame only. The sample yields about 140,000 clones, 60% to 80% seen once. Sequencing was carried out using PBMCs. These receptors were taken from a woman aged 50 to 60 in good health and CMV-seronegative.

The gene calls are TRBV5-1 and TRBJ2-3, with TRBD1 identical over 8 bases. This CDR3 is built from 17 residues. Germline CDR1 reads SGHRS; CDR2 reads YFSETQ. After removal of 4 bases from V and 6 bases from J, the junction contained 16 bases not matched to a gene. DNA of the CDR3: TGCGCCAGCAGCCCTAGGACAGGGAGTAAATTATGGGATACGCAGTATTTT. The encoded protein is CASSPRTGSKLWDTQYF.

The chain recombines TRBV7-6 with TRBJ2-2; possibly TRBD2 for D (5 bases). CDR1 and CDR2 (germline): SGHVS, FNYEAQ. The CDR3 loop spans 15 amino acids. V dropped 1 base and J dropped 5 bases, with 11 bases sitting between them. The CDR3 DNA reads as TGTGCCAGCAGCTTAGTCCTAGCCCAGACCGGGGAGCTGTTTTTT. Residues: CASSLVLAQTGELFF.

The chain is built from TRBV11-2 and TRBJ2-5, with a weak D call TRBD1 (6 bases). CDR1 is SGHAT and CDR2 is FQNNGV in the germline V gene. CDR3 length: 16 residues. V lost 4 bases and J 3 bases, leaving 18 bases between the germline ends. CDR3 sequence: CASSSYGTTKKETQYF. Here the CDR3 DNA reads TGTGCCAGCAGCTCCTACGGGACAACTAAGAAAGAGACCCAGTACTTC.

The rearrangement uses TRBV5-1 and TRBJ1-1; unclear D gene. Trimming stripped 3 bases from V and 1 base from J, with 4 bases between. CDR3 size: 12 residues. Germline CDR1 SGHRS, CDR2 YFSETQ. DNA of the CDR3: TGCGCCAGCAGCTCAGGGAACACTGAAGCTTTCTTT. Encoded protein: CASSSGNTEAFF.

CDR3 sequence: CASSLPLTSGGVYEQFF. CDR3 nucleotides: TGTGCCAGCAGCTTACCACTCACTAGCGGGGGGGTATATGAGCAGTTCTTC. The chain couples TRBV7-8 to TRBJ2-1; 13 bases line up with TRBD2. This CDR3 has 17 amino acids. Per germline, CDR1 SGHVS and CDR2 FQNEAQ. Unmatched junction bases numbered 9, after V lost 2 bases and J lost 8 bases.

CDR3 coding DNA: TGTGCCGGCCAACATGAGACCCAGTACTTC. This encodes CAGQHETQYF. This sequence joins TRBV30 and TRBJ2-5; no firm D call. Germline CDR1 and CDR2: GTSNPN and SVGIG (reference sequence). The CDR3 runs 10 residues. Deletions cut 8 bases from V and 5 bases from J, with 9 bases between.

This clone was counted a single time. The chain has TRBV5-1 and TRBJ2-3; 10 bases fit TRBD2. The ends lost 4 bases at V and 4 bases at J; junction bases unmatched: 3. In germline, CDR1 is SGHRS, CDR2 YFSETQ. The CDR3 runs 14 residues. CDR3 DNA: TGCGCCAGCAGCCCCGGGACTAGCGCAGATACGCAGTATTTT. Translated, it gives CASSPGTSADTQYF.

CDR3 nucleotides: TGTGCCAGCAGTTCCCGACTTGAAGCTTTCTTT. This codes for CASSSRLEAFF. The chain couples TRBV6-6 to TRBJ1-1; the D is unclear. The CDR3 loop spans 11 amino acids. The V gene lost 4 bases and the J gene lost 7 bases, with 7 bases spanning the gap. In germline, CDR1 is MNHNY, CDR2 SVGAGI (reference sequence).

This sequence joins TRBV15 and TRBJ1-3, with 7 bases identical to TRBD1. With 5 bases clipped from V and 0 bases from J, the junction kept 7 bases outside the gene matches. The germline gives CDR1 LNHNV, CDR2 YYDKDF (reference sequence). CDR3 length: 16 residues. CDR3 in DNA: TGTGCCACCAGCCCACGACAGGGATACTCTGGAAACACCATATATTTT. Amino acid sequence: CATSPRQGYSGNTIYF.

The chain links TRBV6-5 to TRBJ2-5; 7 nucleotides line up with TRBD2. The CDR3 consists of 14 residues. Per the germline V gene, CDR1 is MNHEY and CDR2 is SVGAGI. V was pared by 3 bases and J by 2 bases, with 3 bases of the junction left unmatched. CDR3 sequence: CASSYSGSQETQYF. Written as DNA, the CDR3 is TGTGCCAGCAGTTATAGCGGGTCTCAAGAGACCCAGTACTTC.

The gene calls are TRBV5-4 and TRBJ1-2, with 8 bases aligning to TRBD1. V shed 3 bases, J shed 8 bases, and the junction held 12 bases outside the gene matches. CDR1 and CDR2 (germline): SGHNT, YYREEE (reference sequence). CDR3 length: 15 residues. The CDR3 reads CASSSGDRGGRGYTF. CDR3 sequence (DNA): TGTGCCAGCAGCTCGGGAGACAGGGGAGGGCGGGGCTACACCTTC. The complete variable domain, with remaining parts taken from reference TRBV5-4 and TRBJ1-2, reads ETGVTQSPTHLIKTRGQQVTLRCSSQSGHNTVSWYQQALGQGPQFIFQYYREEENGRGNFPPRFSGLQFPNYSSELNVNALELDDSALYLCASSSGDRGGRGYTFGSGTRLTVV.

The genes are TRBV6-4 and TRBJ2-1; TRBD1 matches 10 bases. After removal of 4 bases from V and 7 bases from J, the junction contained 10 bases not matched to a gene. This CDR3 is 16 amino acids long. CDR1 is MRHNA and CDR2 is SNTAGT in the germline V gene. As DNA, the CDR3 is TGTGCCAGCAGTGGGGTCTCCGGGACAGGGGCGAATGAGCAGTTCTTC. Its translation: CASSGVSGTGANEQFF.

The chain links TRBV4-3 to TRBJ1-5; no clear D gene. CDR3 length: 13 residues. CDR1 is LGHNA and CDR2 is YSLEER in the germline V gene. Between the trimmed V and J ends, which lost 0 bases and 9 bases, there was a span of 9 bases. CDR3 protein: CASSQDGRRPQHF. CDR3 coding DNA: TGCGCCAGCAGCCAAGATGGCCGGAGGCCCCAGCATTTT.

This chain connects TRBV15 to TRBJ1-4; maybe TRBD1 (6 bases). Germline CDR1 reads LNHNV; CDR2 reads YYDKDF (reference sequence). V was clipped by 0 bases and J by 1 base, with 9 bases between them. This CDR3 contains 16 residues. The CDR3 DNA sequence: TGTGCCACCAGCAGAGATAGGGGGTTAACTAATGAAAAACTGTTTTTT. Encoded protein: CATSRDRGLTNEKLFF.

The rearrangement links TRBV4-1 to TRBJ1-6; the match to TRBD1 covers 8 bases. Germline CDR1 reads MGHRA; CDR2 reads YSYEKL. V trimming: 5 bases; J trimming: 7 bases; junction bases outside the gene matches: 7. CDR3 length: 15 amino acids. The CDR3 loop is CASSTRQGFNSPLHF. CDR3 DNA sequence: TGCGCCAGCAGCACCCGACAGGGGTTCAATTCACCCCTCCACTTT.

This clone turned up a few times. The chain joins TRBV18 to TRBJ1-2, with 7 positions matching TRBD1. The CDR3 is 14 residues long. The trim removed 4 bases at V and 2 bases at J, leaving 4 bases unmatched. Germline V lookup: CDR1 KGHSH, CDR2 LQKENI. Here the CDR3 DNA reads TGTGCCAGCTCACGGGACAGCAAAAACTATGGCTACACCTTC. It encodes CASSRDSKNYGYTF.

The V call is TRBV30, the J call TRBJ1-1; no definite D call. The CDR3 extends over 13 amino acids. Germline CDR1 GTSNPN, CDR2 SVGIG (reference sequence). V dropped 4 bases and J dropped 12 bases, with 21 bases sitting between them. This CDR3 is CAWKAQRHPGTFF. As DNA, the CDR3 is TGTGCCTGGAAAGCCCAGCGGCACCCGGGAACTTTCTTT.

The chain joins TRBV14 to TRBJ2-7; weak D call: TRBD2 (5 bases). This CDR3 has 15 residues. Germline loops: CDR1 SGHDN, CDR2 FVKESK. V was trimmed by 1 base and J by 3 bases, leaving 13 bases between them. CDR3 amino acids: CASSQGEGLSYEQYF. The CDR3 coding sequence is TGTGCCAGCAGCCAAGGAGAGGGTCTTAGCTACGAGCAGTACTTC.